This T cell receptor (beta chain) derives from a study of blood T cell repertoires in COVID-19. About the research overall: T cells, B-cell-depleted T cells, or PBMCs provided the cDNA or gDNA that served as material.

Assay used: immunoSEQ multiplex PCR; TCRdb lists only in-frame clones, some missing. The sample shows 260,000 or so clones, about nine tenths of them seen only once. V shed 5 bases and J 5 bases; nucleotides not matched to a gene: 8. CDR3 size: 16 residues. CDR1 and CDR2 from the germline V gene are MNHNY and SVGAGI (reference sequence). The participants were between roughly 18 and 100 years old and came from about two dozen US areas. The chain recombines TRBV6-6 with TRBJ2-7; 14 nucleotides align to TRBD2. Sequencing was performed on PBMCs or T cells enriched from blood (not recorded which). The sequence was collected from a woman in her thirties or forties with acute COVID-19. This CDR3 reads CASSPPGLAGEDEQYF. The CDR3 nucleotides are TGTGCCAGCAGTCCCCCGGGACTAGCGGGAGAGGACGAGCAGTACTTC.